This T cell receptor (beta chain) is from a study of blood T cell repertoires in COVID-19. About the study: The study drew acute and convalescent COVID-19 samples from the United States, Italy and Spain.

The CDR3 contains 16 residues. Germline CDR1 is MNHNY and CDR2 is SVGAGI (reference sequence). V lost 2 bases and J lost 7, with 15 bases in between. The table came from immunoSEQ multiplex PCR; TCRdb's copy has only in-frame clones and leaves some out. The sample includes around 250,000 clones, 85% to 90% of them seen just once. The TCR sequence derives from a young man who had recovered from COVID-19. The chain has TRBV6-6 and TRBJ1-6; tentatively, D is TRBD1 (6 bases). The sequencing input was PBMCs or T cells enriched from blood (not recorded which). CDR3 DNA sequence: TGTGCCAGCAGTTACATCCCAGGGGAGTGGAATTCACCCCTCCACTTT. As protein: CASSYIPGEWNSPLHF.